This TCR beta chain was sequenced in a study of cytomegalovirus exposure and HLA in healthy donors. Worth noting for this clone: Its target is not known.

Unrecorded immune exposures were likely, despite nominal health at sampling. PCR employed 60 Vbeta and 13 Jbeta primers. Clones were read by immunoSEQ multiplex PCR, and TCRdb kept only the in-frame ones, dropping some. The table lists approximately 58,000 clones. Study outcomes and limitations: Of the V segments, some could not be distinguished, including TRBV6-2 and TRBV6-3, and were excluded. Compared with the roughly 670-donor mean, an Asian-associated ancestry cluster reportedly had fewer N-insertions, according to a later analysis.

Germline values: CDR1 SEHNR, CDR2 FQNEAQ (reference sequence). The CDR3 contains 14 residues. V trimming: 1 base; J trimming: 5 bases; junction bases outside the gene matches: 4. The chain recombines TRBV7-9 with TRBJ2-7; 8 bases map to TRBD1. Sequencing was carried out using PBMCs. This sequence was found in a man aged 25 to 40 in good health and CMV-seropositive. This chain's CDR3 is CASSLGAGGHEQYF. The CDR3 DNA reads as TGTGCCAGCAGCTTAGGAGCAGGGGGCCACGAGCAGTACTTC.